Sequencing of this T cell receptor beta chain was carried out in a study of blood T cell repertoires in COVID-19. Across the study: Samples taken during acute and convalescent COVID-19 were collected in the United States, Italy and Spain.

Authors' processing steps: The authors estimated nucleated cell counts from reference gene primer amplification. Generated by immunoSEQ multiplex PCR, the TCRdb table keeps only in-frame clones and is missing some. That table furnishes V, J and clone size, whereas the DNA furnished D and trimming. The sample carries 250,000 or so clones, more than 85% recorded once. Germline V lookup: CDR1 MNHEY, CDR2 SVGEGT. V was clipped by 0 bases and J by 11 bases, with 7 bases between them. The CDR3 is 11 residues long. The rearrangement joins TRBV6-2 or TRBV6-3 to TRBJ1-1; possibly TRBD1 for D (6 bases). This TCR derives from a woman in her 70s with active or convalescent COVID-19. Sequencing used peripheral blood. CDR3 DNA sequence: TGTGCCAGCAGTTACTCAGGGGGTGCTTTCTTT. Residues: CASSYSGGAFF.